This paragraph reports one TCR beta chain. Profiled with immunoSEQ multiplex PCR; TCRdb holds only in-frame clones, not every one. The sample lists 450,000 to 650,000 clones; about four fifths were seen once. This sample is part of a study of shared T cell receptors in the human thymus. The CDR3 is made up of 16 amino acids. The trim removed 0 bases at V and 0 bases at J, leaving 5 bases unmatched. The germline V gene encodes CDR1 LGHNA and CDR2 YSLEER. This sample also appeared in a second study, on human thymus T cells. That paper adds: Corrective cardiac surgery supplied the resected thymus tissue.

The sequence came from a boy under two years old with a congenital heart defect. The V gene is TRBV4-3, the J gene TRBJ2-7; 7 nucleotides line up with TRBD2. The sample comprised thymocytes. Written as DNA, the CDR3 is TGCGCCAGCAGCCAAGATCTGGGCGGGAGCTCCTACGAGCAGTACTTC. As protein: CASSQDLGGSSYEQYF.